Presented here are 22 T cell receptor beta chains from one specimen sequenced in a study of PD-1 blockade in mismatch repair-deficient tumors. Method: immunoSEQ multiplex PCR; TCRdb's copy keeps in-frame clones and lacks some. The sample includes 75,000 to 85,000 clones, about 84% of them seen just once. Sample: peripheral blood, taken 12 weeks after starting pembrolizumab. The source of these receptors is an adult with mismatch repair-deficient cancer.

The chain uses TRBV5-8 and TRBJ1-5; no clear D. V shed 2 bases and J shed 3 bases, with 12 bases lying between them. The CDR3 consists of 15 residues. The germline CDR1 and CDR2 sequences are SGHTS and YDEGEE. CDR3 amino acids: CASSFHRTLNQPQHF. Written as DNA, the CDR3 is TGTGCCAGCAGCTTTCACCGTACGCTCAATCAGCCCCAGCATTTT. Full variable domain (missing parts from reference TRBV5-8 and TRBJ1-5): EAGVTQSPTHLIKTRGQQATLRCSPISGHTSVYWYQQALGLGLQFLLWYDEGEERNRGNFPPRFSGRQFPNYSSELNVNALELEDSALYLCASSFHRTLNQPQHFGDGTRLSIL.

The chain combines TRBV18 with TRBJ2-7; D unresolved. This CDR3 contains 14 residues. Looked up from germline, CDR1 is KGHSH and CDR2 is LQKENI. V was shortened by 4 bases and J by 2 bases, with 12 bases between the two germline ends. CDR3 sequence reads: CASSLYNTPYEQYF. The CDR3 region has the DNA TGTGCCAGCTCACTGTATAATACCCCCTACGAGCAGTACTTC.

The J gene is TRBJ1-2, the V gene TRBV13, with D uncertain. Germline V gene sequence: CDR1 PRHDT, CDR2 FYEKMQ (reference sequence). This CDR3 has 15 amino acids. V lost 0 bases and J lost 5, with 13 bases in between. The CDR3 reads CASSLGTRAPYGYTF. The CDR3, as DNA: TGTGCCAGCAGCTTAGGGACCCGGGCCCCTTATGGCTACACCTTC.

The DNA for the CDR3 is TGTGCCAGTAGTATACGCGGGAGGGGGCAACGGGAGCAGTACTTC. Its translation is CASSIRGRGQREQYF. The chain recombines TRBV19 with TRBJ2-7, with 9 bases lining up with TRBD2. J lost 7 bases, V lost 2 bases, and 9 bases had no gene match. The CDR3 loop spans 15 amino acids. From germline, CDR1 is LNHDA and CDR2 SQIVND (reference sequence).

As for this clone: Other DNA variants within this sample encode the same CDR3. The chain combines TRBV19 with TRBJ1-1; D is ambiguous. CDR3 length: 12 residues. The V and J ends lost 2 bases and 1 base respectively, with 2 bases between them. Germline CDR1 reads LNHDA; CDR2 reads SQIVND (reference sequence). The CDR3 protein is CASSIQNTEAFF. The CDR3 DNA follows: TGTGCCAGTAGTATACAGAACACTGAAGCTTTCTTT. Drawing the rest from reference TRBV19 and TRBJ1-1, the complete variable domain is DGGITQSPKYLFRKEGQNVTLSCEQNLNHDAMYWYRQDPGQGLRLIYYSQIVNDFQKGDIAEGYSVSREKKESFPLTVTSAQKNPTAFYLCASSIQNTEAFFGQGTRLTVV.

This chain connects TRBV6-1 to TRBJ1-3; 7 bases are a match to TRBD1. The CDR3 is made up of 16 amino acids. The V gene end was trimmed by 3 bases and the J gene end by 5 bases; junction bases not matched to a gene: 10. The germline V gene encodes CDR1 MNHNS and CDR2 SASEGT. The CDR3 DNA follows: TGTGCCAGCAGTGACCTACAGGGGCTCGGGAGAAACACCATATATTTT. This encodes CASSDLQGLGRNTIYF.

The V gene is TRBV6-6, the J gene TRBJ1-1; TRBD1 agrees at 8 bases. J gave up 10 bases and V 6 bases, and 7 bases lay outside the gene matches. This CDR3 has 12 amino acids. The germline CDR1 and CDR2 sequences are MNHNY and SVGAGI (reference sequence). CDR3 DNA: TGTGCCAGCAGCCGACAGGGGAGGGGAGCTTTCTTT. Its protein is CASSRQGRGAFF.

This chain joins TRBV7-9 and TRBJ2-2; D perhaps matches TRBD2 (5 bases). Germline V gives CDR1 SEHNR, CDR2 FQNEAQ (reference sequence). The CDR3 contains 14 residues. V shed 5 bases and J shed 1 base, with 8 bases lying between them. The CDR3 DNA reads TGTGCCAGCAGCAGAGCGGTGAACACCGGGGAGCTGTTTTTT. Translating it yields CASSRAVNTGELFF.

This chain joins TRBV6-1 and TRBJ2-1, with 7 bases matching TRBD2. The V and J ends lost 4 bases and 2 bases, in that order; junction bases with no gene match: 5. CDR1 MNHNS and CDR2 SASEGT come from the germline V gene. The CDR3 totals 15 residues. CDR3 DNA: TGTGCCAGCAGTGCGTTAGCGGGCGCCTACAATGAGCAGTTCTTC. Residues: CASSALAGAYNEQFF.

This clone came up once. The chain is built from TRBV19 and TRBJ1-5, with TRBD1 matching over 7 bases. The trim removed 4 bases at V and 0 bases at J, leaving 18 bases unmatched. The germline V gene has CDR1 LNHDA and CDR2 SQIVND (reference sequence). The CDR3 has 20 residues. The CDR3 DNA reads TGTGCCAGTAGTAATGCTCCGGGACAGATTTCTTATTATAGCAATCAGCCCCAGCATTTT. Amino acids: CASSNAPGQISYYSNQPQHF.

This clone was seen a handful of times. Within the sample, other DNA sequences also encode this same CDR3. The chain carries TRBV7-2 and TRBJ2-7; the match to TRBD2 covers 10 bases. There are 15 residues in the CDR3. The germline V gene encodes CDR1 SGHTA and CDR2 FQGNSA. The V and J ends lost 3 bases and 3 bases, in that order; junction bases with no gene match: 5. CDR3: CASSLSSGSNYEQYF. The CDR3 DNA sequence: TGTGCCAGCAGCTTGTCTAGCGGGAGCAACTACGAGCAGTACTTC.

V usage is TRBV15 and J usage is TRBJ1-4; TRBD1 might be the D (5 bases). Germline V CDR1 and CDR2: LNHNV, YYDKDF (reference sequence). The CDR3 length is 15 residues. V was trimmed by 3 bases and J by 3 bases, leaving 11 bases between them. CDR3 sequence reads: CATSSGGFANEKLFF. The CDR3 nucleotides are TGTGCCACCAGCAGTGGGGGGTTTGCTAATGAAAAACTGTTTTTT.

The CDR3 DNA is TGTGCCAGCAGCCCTCCAGGGGGCTTGGGTGGAAACACCATATATTTT. It specifies CASSPPGGLGGNTIYF. The chain joins TRBV14 to TRBJ1-3; TRBD1 agrees at 8 bases. CDR3 size: 16 residues. V shed 4 bases and J 3 bases; nucleotides not matched to a gene: 8. Per germline, CDR1 SGHDN and CDR2 FVKESK.

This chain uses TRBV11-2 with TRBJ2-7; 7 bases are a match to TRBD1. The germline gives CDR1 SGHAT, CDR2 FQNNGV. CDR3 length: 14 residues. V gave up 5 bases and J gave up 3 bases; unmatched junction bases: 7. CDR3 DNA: TGTGCCAGCAGCGCTCGGACAGGTTACTACGAGCAGTACTTC. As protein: CASSARTGYYEQYF.

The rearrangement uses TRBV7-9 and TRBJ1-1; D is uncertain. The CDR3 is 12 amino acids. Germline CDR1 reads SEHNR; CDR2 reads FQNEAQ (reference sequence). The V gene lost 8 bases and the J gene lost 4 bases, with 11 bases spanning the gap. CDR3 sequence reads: CASGELPTEAFF. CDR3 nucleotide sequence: TGTGCCAGCGGAGAACTTCCCACTGAAGCTTTCTTT.

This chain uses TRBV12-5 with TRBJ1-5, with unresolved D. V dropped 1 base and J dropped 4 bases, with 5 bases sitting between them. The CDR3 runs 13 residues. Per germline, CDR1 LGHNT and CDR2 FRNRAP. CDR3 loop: CASGLGRNQPQHF. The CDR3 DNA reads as TGTGCTAGTGGTTTGGGTAGAAATCAGCCCCAGCATTTT.

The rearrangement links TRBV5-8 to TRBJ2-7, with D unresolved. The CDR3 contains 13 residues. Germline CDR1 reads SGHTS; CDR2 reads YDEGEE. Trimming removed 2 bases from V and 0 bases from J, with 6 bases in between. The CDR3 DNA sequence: TGTGCCAGCAGCTTCGCTAACTCCTACGAGCAGTACTTC. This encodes CASSFANSYEQYF.

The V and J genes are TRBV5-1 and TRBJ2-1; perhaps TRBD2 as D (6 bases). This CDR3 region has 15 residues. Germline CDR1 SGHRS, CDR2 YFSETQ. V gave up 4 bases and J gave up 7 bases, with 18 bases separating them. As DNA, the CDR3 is TGCGCCAGCAGCGCACCGGGGCGCGGAGGGAATGAGCAGTTCTTC. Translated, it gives CASSAPGRGGNEQFF.

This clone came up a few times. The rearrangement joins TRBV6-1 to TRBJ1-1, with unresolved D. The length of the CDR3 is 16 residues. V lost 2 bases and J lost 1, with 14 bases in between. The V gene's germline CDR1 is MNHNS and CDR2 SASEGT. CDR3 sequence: CASSEQPGRGNTEAFF. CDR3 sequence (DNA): TGTGCCAGCAGTGAACAGCCGGGCAGAGGGAACACTGAAGCTTTCTTT.

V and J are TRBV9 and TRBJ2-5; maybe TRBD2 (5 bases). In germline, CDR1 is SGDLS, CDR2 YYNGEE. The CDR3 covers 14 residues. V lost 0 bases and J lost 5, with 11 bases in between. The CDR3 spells CASSVDSDRETQYF. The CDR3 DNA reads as TGTGCCAGCAGCGTAGATAGCGACCGGGAGACCCAGTACTTC.

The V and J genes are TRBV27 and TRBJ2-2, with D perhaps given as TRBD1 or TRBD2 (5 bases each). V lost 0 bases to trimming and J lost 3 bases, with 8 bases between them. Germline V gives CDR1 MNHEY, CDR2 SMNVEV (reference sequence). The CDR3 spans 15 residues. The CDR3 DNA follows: TGTGCCAGCAGTTTATCGGGGGTCGACACCGGGGAGCTGTTTTTT. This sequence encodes CASSLSGVDTGELFF.

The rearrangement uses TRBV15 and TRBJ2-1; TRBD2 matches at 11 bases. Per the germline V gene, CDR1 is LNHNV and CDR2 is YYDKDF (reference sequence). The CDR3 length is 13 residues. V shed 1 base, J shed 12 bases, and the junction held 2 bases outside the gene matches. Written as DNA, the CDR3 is TGTGCCACCAGCAGAGGACTAGCGGGAACGCAGTTCTTC. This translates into CATSRGLAGTQFF.